The 3 T cell receptor beta chains presented below share a single source sample, sequenced in a study of control samples from healthy donors and cancer patients. The data were produced by immunoSEQ multiplex PCR, yet TCRdb's version contains in-frame clones alone and is incomplete. The data contain 82,000 or so clones, 90% to 95% of them singletons. The sequenced sample consisted of blood. These receptors originate from a young woman in good health.

V usage is TRBV6-1 and J usage is TRBJ1-4; D is ambiguous. V shed 2 bases and J shed 0 bases, with 13 bases lying between them. This CDR3 has 17 amino acids. Germline-derived CDR1 and CDR2 are MNHNS and SASEGT. The CDR3 DNA reads as TGTGCCAGCAGTGAATCCCCGCCCCGGGCAACTAATGAAAAACTGTTTTTT. This sequence encodes CASSESPPRATNEKLFF.

The CDR3 here is CASSQTSENTGELFF. CDR3 DNA sequence: TGTGCCAGCAGCCAGACTAGCGAGAACACCGGGGAGCTGTTTTTT. The genes are TRBV16 and TRBJ2-2, with 8 nucleotides matching TRBD2. The CDR3 consists of 15 residues. The germline V gene has CDR1 KGHSY and CDR2 FQNENV. After removal of 3 bases from V and 1 base from J, the junction contained 1 base not matched to a gene.

The J gene is TRBJ2-7, the V gene TRBV6-5; TRBD1 agrees at 11 bases. There are 15 residues in the CDR3. V lost 2 bases to trimming and J lost 2 bases; unmatched junction nucleotides: 2. Germline V gene sequence: CDR1 MNHEY, CDR2 SVGAGI. CDR3 residues: CASSYRDRGAYEQYF. In DNA, the CDR3 is TGTGCCAGCAGTTACCGGGACAGGGGGGCCTACGAGCAGTACTTC.